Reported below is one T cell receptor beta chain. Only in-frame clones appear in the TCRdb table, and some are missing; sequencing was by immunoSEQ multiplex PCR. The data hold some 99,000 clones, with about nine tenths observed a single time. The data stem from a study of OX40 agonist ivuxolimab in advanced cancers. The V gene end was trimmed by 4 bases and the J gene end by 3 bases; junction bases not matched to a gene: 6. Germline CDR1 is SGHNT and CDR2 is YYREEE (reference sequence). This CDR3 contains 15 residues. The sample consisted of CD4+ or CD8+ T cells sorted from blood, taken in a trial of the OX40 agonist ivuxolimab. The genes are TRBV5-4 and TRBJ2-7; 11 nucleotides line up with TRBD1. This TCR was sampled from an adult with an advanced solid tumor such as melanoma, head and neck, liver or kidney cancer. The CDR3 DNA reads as TGTGCCAGCAGCACCCCGGGACAGGGGGGCTACGAGCAGTACTTC. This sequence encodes CASSTPGQGGYEQYF.